The clone carrying this TCR beta chain was detected a few times. Its antigen is undetermined. This entry belongs to a study of post-analysis software for immune sequencing data. Study summary: Some patients lacked subtype; others had relapsing-remitting, secondary progressive or progressive-relapsing disease.

Germline V gives CDR1 SQVTM, CDR2 ANQGSEA. V lost 7 bases, J lost 4 bases, and 17 bases stayed unmatched. CDR3 length: 16 amino acids. Overall study results and limits: The five TRBV segments detected at higher frequency in patients than in controls included TRBV5-6, TRBV5-1 and TRBV20-1. Same-batch samples co-clustered strongly by F measure. Relative to controls, patients with multiple sclerosis showed significantly lower normalized Chao1 diversity.

Carried by the TCR beta cDNA libraries were unique molecular identifiers. A population of about 0.85 to 11 million T cells gave rise to around 530,000 cDNA molecules. TCRdb reprocessed the PCR reads with MiXCR, giving one entry per CDR3 protein. The sample lists approximately 770,000 distinct CDR3 sequences, around 45% occurring once. Sequenced: blood. This TCR was sampled from a girl under 18 with multiple sclerosis. The rearrangement links TRBV29-1 to TRBJ2-7, with TRBD1 identical over 9 bases. CDR3 DNA: TGCAGCGCCCCAGACCACCGGGACAGGGAAGAATACGAGCAGTACTTC. Translating gives CSAPDHRDREEYEQYF.